This entry describes one T cell receptor beta chain. Its antigen remains unknown. The sample belongs to a study of T cell responses to AZD1222 COVID-19 vaccine. Study-wide points: Receipt of two AZD1222 doses was followed by a rise in Spike-specific TCR breadth and depth.

Trimming removed 5 bases from V and 5 bases from J; junction bases left unmatched: 8. Germline CDR1 reads SGHTA; CDR2 reads FQGTGA. CDR3 size: 14 residues. The repertoire was sequenced with immunoSEQ multiplex PCR; TCRdb's copy has only in-frame clones and lacks some. Here the sample spans about 140,000 clones, 80% to 95% being singletons. This sample comprised peripheral blood, obtained on day 0 of AZD1222 vaccination. V is TRBV7-3 and J is TRBJ1-1, with 7 nucleotides matching TRBD1. This receptor was identified in an adult in good health. The CDR3 sequence is CASSPQGQGTEAFF. CDR3 DNA sequence: TGTGCCAGCAGCCCACAGGGGCAGGGAACTGAAGCTTTCTTT.